Listed below are T cell receptor beta chains from one sample, sequenced in a study of blood T cell repertoires in COVID-19. Assay: immunoSEQ multiplex PCR; the TCRdb copy retains only in-frame clones and omits some. The sample contains approximately 150,000 clones, 65% to 85% of which appear only once. The sample consisted of PBMCs or T cells enriched from blood (not recorded which). All receptors come from a man aged 70 or older who had been exposed to COVID-19. The CDR3 runs from the conserved cysteine through the conserved F or W. D genes are given only for firm matches. Some rows mark clone size as missing; the rest say once, few, many or name a class of expanded clone.

V gene: TRBV2
clone size: .
D gene: .
J gene: TRBJ1-6
CDR3 DNA: TGTGCCAGCACTGTACTCGAAGGGGGTAATTCACCCCTCCACTTT
CDR3 protein: CASTVLEGGNSPLHF

V gene: TRBV19
clone size: .
D gene: .
J gene: TRBJ1-5
CDR3 DNA: TGTGCCAGTAGTCTAAACAGGTGGAATCAGCCCCAGCATTTT
CDR3 protein: CASSLNRWNQPQHF

V gene: TRBV6-1
clone size: few
D gene: TRBD2
J gene: TRBJ2-7
CDR3 DNA: TGTGCCAGCAGTGACGGGACTAGCGGGGGGGCCCGCTACGAGCAGTACTTC
CDR3 protein: CASSDGTSGGARYEQYF

V gene: TRBV27
clone size: .
D gene: TRBD1
J gene: TRBJ2-7
CDR3 DNA: TGTGCCAGCACTCGGGACAGGGGCCACGAGCAGTACTTC
CDR3 protein: CASTRDRGHEQYF

V gene: TRBV9
clone size: .
D gene: TRBD1
J gene: TRBJ1-1
CDR3 DNA: TGTGCCAGCAGCTCAGGGGGCGCGGGGACTGAAGCTTTCTTT
CDR3 protein: CASSSGGAGTEAFF

V gene: TRBV28
clone size: .
D gene: TRBD1
J gene: TRBJ1-1
CDR3 DNA: TGTGCCAGCAGTTCTACCGGGACAGTGAACACTGAAGCTTTCTTT
CDR3 protein: CASSSTGTVNTEAFF

V gene: TRBV25-1
clone size: .
D gene: .
J gene: TRBJ1-1
CDR3 DNA: TGTGCCAGCAGTGTGGTTGGGGCAGGCGGAGCTTTCTTT
CDR3 protein: CASSVVGAGGAFF

V gene: TRBV29-1
clone size: .
D gene: .
J gene: TRBJ1-3
CDR3 DNA: TGCAGCGTTGAATTGGTGTACGGGGGAAACACCATATATTTT
CDR3 protein: CSVELVYGGNTIYF

V gene: TRBV19
clone size: .
D gene: TRBD2
J gene: TRBJ2-5
CDR3 DNA: TGTGCCAGTAGTGCCCGGGGGGGGTACCAAGAGACCCAGTACTTC
CDR3 protein: CASSARGGYQETQYF

V gene: TRBV7-2
clone size: .
D gene: .
J gene: TRBJ2-7
CDR3 DNA: TGTGCCAGCAACTCGCAAGGTGGCGGGCAGTACTTC
CDR3 protein: CASNSQGGGQYF

V gene: TRBV5-1
clone size: .
D gene: .
J gene: TRBJ1-2
CDR3 DNA: TGCGCCAGCAGCATCGGGGGGCGAAGCTATGGCTACACCTTC
CDR3 protein: CASSIGGRSYGYTF

V gene: TRBV4-1
clone size: .
D gene: .
J gene: TRBJ1-6
CDR3 DNA: TGCGCCAGCAGCCAAGGTACCGGGACACGGAGCTCCTATAATTCACCCCTCCACTTT
CDR3 protein: CASSQGTGTRSSYNSPLHF

V gene: TRBV4-1
clone size: many
D gene: .
J gene: TRBJ1-2
CDR3 DNA: TGCGCCAGCAGCCAAGAAGGAGGAGCTCTCTCCCATGGCTACACCTTC
CDR3 protein: CASSQEGGALSHGYTF

V gene: TRBV3-1/TRBV3-2
clone size: .
D gene: .
J gene: TRBJ1-2
CDR3 DNA: TGTGCCAGCAGCCAAGGCCCCGTGGGCCGGGGTGGCTACACCTTC
CDR3 protein: CASSQGPVGRGGYTF

V gene: TRBV5-8
clone size: few
D gene: TRBD1
J gene: TRBJ2-5
CDR3 DNA: TGTGCCAGCAGCCCGGGACAGGGGAGGAGAGAGACCCAGTACTTC
CDR3 protein: CASSPGQGRRETQYF

V gene: TRBV9
clone size: .
D gene: .
J gene: TRBJ2-7
CDR3 DNA: TGTGCCAGCAGCGTAGACAACAGCCCCACTTTTGAGCAGTACTTC
CDR3 protein: CASSVDNSPTFEQYF

V gene: TRBV6-2/TRBV6-3
clone size: .
D gene: .
J gene: TRBJ1-5
CDR3 DNA: TGTGCCAGCAGCCTCGGGGTTGAGGGCAATCAGCCCCAGCATTTT
CDR3 protein: CASSLGVEGNQPQHF

V gene: TRBV28
clone size: few
D gene: TRBD1
J gene: TRBJ2-5
CDR3 DNA: TGTGCCAGCAGTTTATCTATTGGGACAGGGGAAGAGACCCAGTACTTC
CDR3 protein: CASSLSIGTGEETQYF

V gene: TRBV6-5
clone size: .
D gene: .
J gene: TRBJ1-4
CDR3 DNA: TGTGCCAGCAGTTACGACAGCCCCGCAACTAATGAAAAACTGTTTTTT
CDR3 protein: CASSYDSPATNEKLFF